Presented here are 29 T cell receptor beta chains from one specimen sequenced in a study of blood T cell repertoires in COVID-19. Clones were read by immunoSEQ multiplex PCR, and TCRdb kept only the in-frame ones, dropping some. The sample holds 150,000 to 200,000 clones, 70% to 90% seen once. Sequenced input: peripheral blood. The receptors originated from a man younger than 35 with acute or convalescent COVID-19.

CDR3 in amino acids: CASSSGRQQGEGGYTF. The DNA for the CDR3 is TGTGCCAGCAGCTCGGGCCGACAACAGGGGGAGGGAGGCTACACCTTC. J is TRBJ1-2 and V is TRBV7-3; 8 bases match TRBD1. The germline CDR1 and CDR2 sequences are SGHTA and FQGTGA. Trimming at V came to 4 bases and at J to 8 bases, leaving 15 bases not matched to a gene. CDR3 length: 16 amino acids.

The J gene is TRBJ2-1, the V gene TRBV7-3; 7 bases are a match to TRBD2. Germline-derived CDR1 and CDR2 are SGHTA and FQGTGA. Losses at the gene ends were 5 bases for V and 4 bases for J; bases not matched to a gene: 8. The CDR3 runs to 15 residues. This CDR3 reads CASSPSGTEYNEQFF. CDR3 DNA sequence: TGTGCCAGCAGCCCAAGCGGGACGGAATACAATGAGCAGTTCTTC.

The chain is built from TRBV2 and TRBJ2-5; D is ambiguous. Germline CDR1 and CDR2: SNHLY and FYNNEI. The V end lost 4 bases, the J end lost 2 bases, and 5 bases lay between the germline ends. There are 12 residues in the CDR3. The CDR3 nucleotides are TGTGCCAGCAGTGGGCAGCAAGAGACCCAGTACTTC. Residues: CASSGQQETQYF.

The V gene is TRBV5-6, the J gene TRBJ2-7; 8 nucleotides align to TRBD1. The CDR3 is 12 residues long. J gave up 5 bases and V 2 bases, and 0 bases lay outside the gene matches. Germline assignment: CDR1 SGHDT and CDR2 YYEEEE. The CDR3, as DNA: TGTGCCAGCAGCTTCAGGGGGCACGAGCAGTACGTC. Its translation is CASSFRGHEQYV.

This chain uses TRBV29-1 with TRBJ1-2; 10 bases map to TRBD1. J was trimmed by 5 bases and V by 3 bases; bases with no gene match: 21. This CDR3 is built from 19 residues. The germline V gene has CDR1 SQVTM and CDR2 ANQGSEA. CDR3 protein: CSVDLTGTGETAAGYGYTF. CDR3 nucleotides: TGCAGCGTTGACCTAACCGGGACAGGGGAGACTGCTGCGGGATATGGCTACACCTTC.

The chain joins TRBV5-8 to TRBJ2-1; 11 nucleotides agree with TRBD2. Losses at the gene ends were 2 bases for V and 7 bases for J; bases not matched to a gene: 5. Per germline, CDR1 SGHTS and CDR2 YDEGEE. The CDR3 has 15 amino acids. The CDR3 bases are TGTGCCAGCAGCTTTAGCGGGGGGGCGGCGAATGAGCAGTTCTTC. Translated, it gives CASSFSGGAANEQFF.

The rearrangement links TRBV19 to TRBJ1-1, with D unclear. This CDR3 has 13 amino acids. Germline CDR1 LNHDA, CDR2 SQIVND (reference sequence). Trimming took off 5 bases at V and 0 bases at J, with 7 bases between the two ends. The CDR3 loop is CASSSQLNTEAFF. In nucleotides, the CDR3 is TGTGCCAGTAGTTCCCAATTGAACACTGAAGCTTTCTTT. The complete variable domain, with remaining parts taken from reference TRBV19 and TRBJ1-1, reads DGGITQSPKYLFRKEGQNVTLSCEQNLNHDAMYWYRQDPGQGLRLIYYSQIVNDFQKGDIAEGYSVSREKKESFPLTVTSAQKNPTAFYLCASSSQLNTEAFFGQGTRLTVV.

The DNA for the CDR3 is TGTGCCAGCAGCCCATCAAGGACAGAGACTCCGAACACTGAAGCTTTCTTT. Amino acid sequence: CASSPSRTETPNTEAFF. The chain carries TRBV14 and TRBJ1-1, with a weak D call TRBD1 (6 bases). Deletions cut 4 bases from V and 1 base from J, with 19 bases between. The CDR3 has 17 residues. CDR1 and CDR2 from the germline V gene are SGHDN and FVKESK.

The rearrangement joins TRBV12-5 to TRBJ2-5, with 9 positions matching TRBD2. With 3 bases clipped from V and 0 bases from J, the junction kept 14 bases outside the gene matches. CDR1 is LGHNT and CDR2 is FRNRAP in the germline V gene. The CDR3 is made up of 19 amino acids. This CDR3 is CASGLVRDGASGDQETQYF. In DNA, the CDR3 is TGTGCTAGTGGTTTAGTTCGGGATGGGGCTAGCGGGGACCAAGAGACCCAGTACTTC.

V is TRBV20-1 and J is TRBJ1-2, with TRBD1 as a possible D gene (6 bases). The CDR3 has 13 residues. Germline V gene lookup returns CDR1 DFQATT and CDR2 SNEGSKA (reference sequence). V shed 6 bases and J shed 6 bases, with 17 bases lying between them. As DNA, the CDR3 is TGCAGTGCAAGTGGACAGAGCGTTGATGGCTACACCTTC. Translated, it gives CSASGQSVDGYTF.

J is TRBJ1-2 and V is TRBV11-2, with D maybe TRBD1 (6 bases). Per the germline V gene, CDR1 is SGHAT and CDR2 is FQNNGV. Trimming shortened V by 7 bases and J by 1 base, and 13 bases separated the two germline ends. The CDR3 covers 14 residues. The CDR3 protein is CASTPTGINYGYTF. The CDR3 DNA is TGTGCCAGCACCCCTACAGGGATTAACTATGGCTACACCTTC.

The chain recombines TRBV2 with TRBJ1-1; possible D gene TRBD1, 5 bases. This CDR3 has 13 residues. Trimming shortened V by 6 bases and J by 7 bases, and 15 bases separated the two germline ends. The germline V gene has CDR1 SNHLY and CDR2 FYNNEI. CDR3 sequence (DNA): TGTGCCAGCAGGGCCGGGGGGGAGGTTGAAGCTTTCTTT. As protein: CASRAGGEVEAFF.

This sequence joins TRBV5-1 and TRBJ2-5; 8 bases are a match to TRBD2. Trimming removed 4 bases from V and 1 base from J; junction bases left unmatched: 9. CDR3 length: 16 residues. CDR1 is SGHRS, CDR2 YFSETQ, per germline. The CDR3, as DNA: TGCGCCAGCAGCCAGGCGGCGGGGGGCCTCCAAGAGACCCAGTACTTC. This sequence encodes CASSQAAGGLQETQYF.

V is TRBV11-2 and J is TRBJ1-1; 7 nucleotides agree with TRBD1. V lost 5 bases, J lost 1 base, and 4 bases stayed unmatched. Germline CDR1 and CDR2: SGHAT and FQNNGV. This CDR3 has 14 amino acids. As DNA, the CDR3 is TGTGCCAGCAGCCAGGGGGGCGGGAACACTGAAGCTTTCTTT. Amino acids: CASSQGGGNTEAFF.

The chain couples TRBV14 to TRBJ2-7; the D gene is possibly TRBD2 (5 bases). The CDR3 is 16 amino acids. The V end lost 0 bases, the J end lost 7 bases, and 19 bases lay between the germline ends. The germline V gene has CDR1 SGHDN and CDR2 FVKESK. This CDR3 is CASSQDVLALTGEQYF. CDR3 DNA: TGTGCCAGCAGCCAAGATGTCCTAGCCCTTACTGGAGAGCAGTACTTC.

The V and J genes are TRBV5-1 and TRBJ1-3; the match to TRBD1 covers 9 bases. The CDR3 runs 15 residues. Trimming took 5 bases from V and 5 from J; bases not matched to a gene: 8. Germline V gives CDR1 SGHRS, CDR2 YFSETQ. The CDR3 is CASRRTGQGRNTIYF. The DNA for the CDR3 is TGCGCCAGCAGACGAACGGGACAGGGTAGAAACACCATATATTTT.

In its sample, this clone is medium-sized. The rearrangement joins TRBV29-1 to TRBJ1-2; 7 bases align to TRBD1. This CDR3 comprises 13 residues. Germline V lookup: CDR1 SQVTM, CDR2 ANQGSEA. V lost 6 bases to trimming and J lost 3 bases; unmatched junction nucleotides: 7. The CDR3 here is CSVNTGDDYGYTF. CDR3 nucleotide sequence: TGCAGCGTAAATACAGGGGACGACTATGGCTACACCTTC.

The chain is built from TRBV12-3 or TRBV12-4 and TRBJ1-2, with 7 bases fitting TRBD1. J lost 4 bases, V lost 7 bases, and 6 bases had no gene match. This CDR3 spans 13 amino acids. CDR3 nucleotides: TGTGCCAGCAACGCGGGGACAGTCTATGGCTACACCTTC. It is translated as CASNAGTVYGYTF.

This chain uses TRBV4-1 with TRBJ1-1, with D unclear. Germline V CDR1 and CDR2: MGHRA, YSYEKL. With 0 bases removed from V and 3 bases from J, the gap between germline ends came to 8 bases. This CDR3 is built from 14 residues. CDR3 loop: CASSQEGADTEAFF. The CDR3 DNA reads as TGCGCCAGCAGCCAAGAGGGTGCGGACACTGAAGCTTTCTTT.

The gene calls are TRBV3-1 (or the pseudogene TRBV3-2) and TRBJ2-6; 8 bases are a match to TRBD1. This CDR3 is 19 amino acids long. Germline V gene lookup returns CDR1 LGHDT and CDR2 YNNKEL (reference sequence). Unmatched junction bases numbered 15, after V lost 4 bases and J lost 4 bases. The CDR3 region has the DNA TGTGCCAGCAGCCTCCGGGGGTCAGGGGGCCCCTCGGGGGCCAACGTCCTGACTTTC. Encoded protein: CASSLRGSGGPSGANVLTF.

The V and J genes are TRBV30 and TRBJ2-5; D gene unclear. Trimming removed 1 base at V and 3 bases at J, with 9 bases between. The CDR3 sequence is 13 residues long. Germline CDR1 reads GTSNPN; CDR2 reads SVGIG (reference sequence). CDR3 amino acids: CAWSGSSKETQYF. As DNA, the CDR3 is TGTGCCTGGAGTGGAAGTTCTAAAGAGACCCAGTACTTC. Based on the CDR3 plus reference TRBV30 and TRBJ2-5, the full variable domain is SQTIHQWPATLVQPVGSPLSLECTVEGTSNPNLYWYRQAAGRGLQLLFYSVGIGQISSEVPQNLSASRPQDRQFILSSKKLLLSDSGFYLCAWSGSSKETQYFGPGTRLLVL.

The rearrangement joins TRBV6-6 to TRBJ1-4; 7 nucleotides align to TRBD1. CDR1 and CDR2 (germline): MNHNY, SVGAGI (reference sequence). V shed 3 bases and J 8 bases; nucleotides not matched to a gene: 6. The CDR3 is 14 amino acids. The CDR3 nucleotides are TGTGCCAGCAGTTATCAGGGGGTGGGGGAAAAACTGTTTTTT. Encoded protein: CASSYQGVGEKLFF.

V and J are TRBV27 and TRBJ1-5, with 8 bases matching TRBD1. The trim removed 5 bases at V and 7 bases at J, leaving 10 bases unmatched. This CDR3 has 15 amino acids. CDR1 MNHEY and CDR2 SMNVEV come from the germline V gene (reference sequence). The CDR3: CASSPARDRMQPQHF. CDR3 bases: TGTGCCAGCAGTCCAGCAAGGGACAGGATGCAGCCCCAGCATTTT.

The CDR3 region has the DNA TGTGCCAGCAGTTGGGGACAGGGGGGCGACTCCGGGAGTCAGCCCCAGCATTTT. Translation: CASSWGQGGDSGSQPQHF. The rearrangement links TRBV28 to TRBJ1-5, with 11 bases identical to TRBD1. Germline V gene data show CDR1 as MDHEN and CDR2 as SYDVKM. V dropped 4 bases and J dropped 6; count of bases not matched to a gene: 14. The CDR3 runs 18 residues.

This chain uses TRBV7-2 with TRBJ2-4, with 7 bases lining up with TRBD1. This CDR3 region has 17 residues. Germline V gene sequence: CDR1 SGHTA, CDR2 FQGNSA. The junction had 7 bases not matched to a gene; V was cut back by 0 bases and J by 2 bases. CDR3 sequence reads: CASSLARGGLTKNIQYF. DNA for the CDR3: TGTGCCAGCAGCTTAGCGAGAGGGGGCTTAACCAAAAACATTCAGTACTTC.

The gene calls are TRBV30 and TRBJ1-6, with D perhaps TRBD1 (6 bases). Germline loops: CDR1 GTSNPN, CDR2 SVGIG (reference sequence). The germline V and J ends were trimmed by 4 bases and 10 bases, with 14 bases remaining between them. The CDR3 runs 13 residues. The CDR3 loop is CAWTPAGVSPLHF. The DNA for the CDR3 is TGTGCCTGGACTCCGGCAGGGGTCTCACCCCTCCACTTT.

This chain connects TRBV6-5 to TRBJ2-1, with D possibly being TRBD2 (5 bases). V shed 4 bases and J shed 8 bases, with 21 bases lying between them. Germline V gene lookup returns CDR1 MNHEY and CDR2 SVGAGI. CDR3 length: 16 residues. The CDR3 region is CASSFLSSRPVDEQFF. In nucleotides, the CDR3 is TGTGCCAGCAGTTTTCTATCTAGCCGCCCGGTGGATGAGCAGTTCTTC.

The chain is built from TRBV25-1 and TRBJ2-1; 7 positions agree with TRBD1. CDR1 and CDR2 (germline): MGHDK, SYGVNS. The J segment lost 2 bases and the V segment lost 4 bases, leaving 5 bases of the junction unmatched. This CDR3 is built from 15 residues. The CDR3 bases are TGTGCCAGCAGTGGAAGCGACAGGGCCTACAATGAGCAGTTCTTC. It specifies CASSGSDRAYNEQFF.

The chain's CDR3 is CASSLEATQPQHF. In DNA, the CDR3 is TGTGCCAGCAGCTTAGAAGCGACTCAGCCCCAGCATTTT. The chain uses TRBV7-2 and TRBJ1-5; no definite D call. In germline, CDR1 is SGHTA, CDR2 FQGNSA. The V end was cut by 1 base, the J end by 6 bases, with 7 bases between. The CDR3 has 13 residues.